The 5 T cell receptor beta chains below all came from one sample that was sequenced in a study of T-cell memory formation after mild COVID-19. TCRdb passed the 5' RACE reads through MiXCR, listing each CDR3 protein once. The sample lists a few hundred thousand distinct CDR3 sequences; around 20% were seen once. Sequenced material: PBMCs or a T cell subset sorted from them (not recorded which). All receptors derive from a man aged 18-30 years who had mild COVID-19 (a few samples of this study predate the infection). Cell type and time point are not known.

V and J are TRBV2 and TRBJ2-1; 10 nucleotides align to TRBD2. V lost 6 bases, J lost 7 bases, and 9 bases stayed unmatched. CDR1 SNHLY and CDR2 FYNNEI come from the germline V gene. CDR3 length: 15 residues. This CDR3 reads CASSALAGAGNEQFF. The CDR3 DNA reads TGTGCCAGCAGCGCCCTAGCGGGGGCGGGGAATGAGCAGTTCTTC.

The rearrangement uses TRBV7-3 and TRBJ2-3, with TRBD2 matching over 12 bases. The CDR3 contains 14 residues. Trimming cost V 3 bases and J 7 bases; bases outside gene matches: 2. The germline CDR1 and CDR2 sequences are SGHTA and FQGTGA. CDR3 DNA: TGTGCCAGCAGCTTCGGACTAGCGGGGTATACGCAGTATTTT. It is translated as CASSFGLAGYTQYF.

This clonotype was recorded a few times. The V and J genes are TRBV6-2 or TRBV6-3 and TRBJ1-5; D is unresolved. CDR1 and CDR2 from the germline V gene are MNHEY and SVGEGT. The CDR3 sequence is 14 residues long. Trimming shortened V by 0 bases and J by 7 bases, and 10 bases separated the two germline ends. The chain's CDR3 is CASSYSLRQQPQHF. The CDR3 DNA follows: TGTGCCAGCAGTTACTCTCTCCGGCAGCAGCCCCAGCATTTT.

Here the CDR3 DNA reads TGCGCCAGCAGCTTGGATCGGCACTATGGCTACACCTTC. This codes for CASSLDRHYGYTF. The J gene is TRBJ1-2, the V gene TRBV5-1; no clear D gene. With 0 bases removed from V and 3 bases from J, the gap between germline ends came to 6 bases. CDR1 is SGHRS and CDR2 is YFSETQ in the germline V gene. This CDR3 has 13 residues.

V is TRBV9 and J is TRBJ2-1; D possibly corresponds to TRBD2 (5 bases). V lost 0 bases, J lost 7 bases, and 8 bases lay in between. Germline loops: CDR1 SGDLS, CDR2 YYNGEE. CDR3 length: 13 amino acids. CDR3 residues: CASSVEDLNEQFF. The CDR3 bases are TGTGCCAGCAGCGTAGAGGACTTGAATGAGCAGTTCTTC. The complete variable domain, with remaining parts taken from reference TRBV9 and TRBJ2-1, reads DSGVTQTPKHLITATGQRVTLRCSPRSGDLSVYWYQQSLDQGLQFLIQYYNGEERAKGNILERFSAQQFPDLHSELNLSSLELGDSALYFCASSVEDLNEQFFGPGTRLTVL.